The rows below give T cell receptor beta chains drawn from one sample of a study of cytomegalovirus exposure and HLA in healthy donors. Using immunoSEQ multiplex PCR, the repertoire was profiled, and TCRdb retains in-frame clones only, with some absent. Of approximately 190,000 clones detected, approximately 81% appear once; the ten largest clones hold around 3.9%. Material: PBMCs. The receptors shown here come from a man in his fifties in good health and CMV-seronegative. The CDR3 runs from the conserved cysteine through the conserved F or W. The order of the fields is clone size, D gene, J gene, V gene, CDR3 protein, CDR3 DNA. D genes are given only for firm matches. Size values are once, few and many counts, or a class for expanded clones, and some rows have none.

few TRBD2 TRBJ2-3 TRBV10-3 CAISGSAGGTDTQYF TGTGCCATCAGTGGATCGGCGGGGGGCACAGATACGCAGTATTTT
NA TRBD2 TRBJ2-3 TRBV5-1 CASSPSSGGGPDTQYF TGCGCCAGCAGCCCAAGTAGCGGGGGCGGTCCAGATACGCAGTATTTT
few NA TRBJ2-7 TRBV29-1 CSVDNSYEQYF TGCAGCGTTGATAACTCCTACGAGCAGTACTTC
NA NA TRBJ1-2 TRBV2 CASSEGRTEYGYTF TGTGCCAGCAGTGAGGGCCGGACAGAATATGGCTACACCTTC
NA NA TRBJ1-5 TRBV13 CASSGGGGNQPQHF TGTGCCAGCAGCGGAGGGGGGGGAAATCAGCCCCAGCATTTT
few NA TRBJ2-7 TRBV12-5 CASGHNTNSEQYF TGTGCTAGTGGCCATAATACAAATTCCGAGCAGTACTTC
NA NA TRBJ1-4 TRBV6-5 CASTLTGSTNEKLFF TGTGCCAGCACCCTAACCGGGAGCACTAATGAAAAACTGTTTTTT
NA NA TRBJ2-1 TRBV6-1 CAIPHGLGYSNEQFF TGTGCCATCCCTCACGGACTTGGGTATAGCAATGAGCAGTTCTTC
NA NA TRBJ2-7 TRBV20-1 CSAADYEQYF TGCAGTGCGGCCGACTACGAGCAGTACTTC
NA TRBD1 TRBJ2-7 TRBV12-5 CASAKWDRGYEQYF TGTGCTAGTGCCAAATGGGACAGGGGCTACGAGCAGTACTTC
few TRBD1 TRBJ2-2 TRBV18 CASSRDRATGELFF TGTGCCAGCTCGAGGGACAGGGCGACCGGGGAGCTGTTTTTT
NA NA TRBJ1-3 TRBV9 CASSVATGLSGNTIYF TGTGCCAGCAGCGTAGCTACGGGACTCTCTGGAAACACCATATATTTT
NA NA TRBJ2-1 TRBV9 CASSVGRGPYNEQFF TGTGCCAGCAGCGTAGGGCGGGGGCCATACAATGAGCAGTTCTTC
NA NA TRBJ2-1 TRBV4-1 CASSQEGGVEQFF TGCGCCAGCAGCCAAGAGGGCGGGGTTGAGCAGTTCTTC
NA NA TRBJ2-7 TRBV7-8 CASSPGLSDEQYF TGTGCCAGCAGCCCGGGACTTTCGGACGAGCAGTACTTC
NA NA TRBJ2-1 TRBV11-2 CASSFTGTANEQFF TGTGCCAGCAGCTTTACCGGGACTGCGAATGAGCAGTTCTTC
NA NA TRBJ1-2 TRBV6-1 CASSDAGLTNYGYTF TGTGCCAGCAGTGATGCGGGACTAACCAACTATGGCTACACCTTC
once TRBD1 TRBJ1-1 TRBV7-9 CASSLVGQGRGAEAFF TGTGCCAGCAGCTTAGTAGGACAGGGCCGCGGCGCTGAAGCTTTCTTT
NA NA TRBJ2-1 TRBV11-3 CASSLEGTNNNEQFF TGTGCCAGCAGCTTAGAGGGGACAAATAACAATGAGCAGTTCTTC
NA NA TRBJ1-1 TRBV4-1 CASSQDGPGGEAFF TGCGCCAGCAGCCAAGACGGTCCGGGGGGCGAAGCTTTCTTT
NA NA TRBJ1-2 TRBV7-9 CASSAFGGIYGYTF TGTGCCAGCAGCGCCTTTGGAGGAATATATGGCTACACCTTC
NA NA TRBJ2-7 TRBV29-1 CSVELPESYEQYF TGCAGCGTTGAATTGCCAGAAAGCTACGAGCAGTACTTC
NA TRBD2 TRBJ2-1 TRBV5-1 CASSLAYGGAYNEQFF TGCGCCAGCAGCTTGGCCTACGGGGGGGCTTACAATGAGCAGTTCTTC
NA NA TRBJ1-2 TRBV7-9 CASTQGGALYGYTF TGTGCCAGCACCCAAGGTGGGGCCCTCTATGGCTACACCTTC
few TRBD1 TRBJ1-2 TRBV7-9 CASSSGTGDSYGYTF TGTGCCAGCAGCTCCGGGACAGGGGATTCCTATGGCTACACCTTC
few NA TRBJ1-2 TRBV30 CAWTANYGYTF TGTGCCTGGACAGCTAACTATGGCTACACCTTC
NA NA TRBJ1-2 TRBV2 CASRLFLYGYTF TGTGCCAGCAGACTTTTTCTCTATGGCTACACCTTC
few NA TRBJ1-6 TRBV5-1 CASSLATDNSPLHF TGCGCCAGCAGCTTGGCCACGGATAATTCACCCCTCCACTTT
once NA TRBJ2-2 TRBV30 CAWSVTGNTGELFF TGTGCCTGGAGTGTCACAGGGAACACCGGGGAGCTGTTTTTT
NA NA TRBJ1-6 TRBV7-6 CASSLRGGNSPLHF TGTGCCAGCAGCTTGAGGGGGGGTAATTCACCCCTCCACTTT
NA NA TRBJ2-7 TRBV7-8 CASSLARAIAYEQYF TGTGCCAGCAGCTTAGCGCGAGCGATAGCCTACGAGCAGTACTTC
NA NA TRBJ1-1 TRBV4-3 CASSPGAVAYTEAFF TGCGCCAGCAGCCCAGGGGCGGTAGCCTACACTGAAGCTTTCTTT
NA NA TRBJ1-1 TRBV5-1 CASSPGHSNTEAFF TGCGCCAGCAGCCCGGGACATTCGAACACTGAAGCTTTCTTT
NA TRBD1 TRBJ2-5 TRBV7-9 CASSTWTGQETQYF TGTGCCAGCAGCACATGGACAGGGCAAGAGACCCAGTACTTC
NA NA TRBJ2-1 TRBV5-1 CASSLDRHEQFF TGCGCCAGCAGCTTGGACAGGCATGAGCAGTTCTTC
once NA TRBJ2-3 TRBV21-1 CASRTGPTDTQYF TGTGCCAGCCGGACAGGGCCCACAGATACGCAGTATTTT
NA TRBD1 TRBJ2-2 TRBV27 CASTNSGTGLLELFF TGTGCCAGCACCAACTCGGGGACAGGTTTGCTAGAGCTGTTTTTT
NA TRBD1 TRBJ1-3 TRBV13 CASSQGGTGPGSGNTIYF TGTGCCAGCAGCCAGGGGGGGACAGGCCCGGGGTCTGGAAACACCATATATTTT
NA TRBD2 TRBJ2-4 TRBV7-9 CASSRVERGKNIQYF TGTGCCAGCAGCCGGGTGGAGCGGGGCAAAAACATTCAGTACTTC
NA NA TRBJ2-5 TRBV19 CASSTGQLQAETQYF TGTGCCAGTAGTACAGGCCAGCTACAGGCAGAGACCCAGTACTTC
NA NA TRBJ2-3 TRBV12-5 CASGRWGVEVTDTQYF TGTGCTAGTGGCCGATGGGGAGTTGAAGTTACAGATACGCAGTATTTT
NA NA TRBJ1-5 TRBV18 CASSPVPKSNQPQHF TGTGCCAGCTCGCCGGTTCCAAAGAGCAATCAGCCCCAGCATTTT
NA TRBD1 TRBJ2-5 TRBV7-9 CASRAGTGQETQYF TGTGCCAGCAGGGCCGGGACAGGGCAAGAGACCCAGTACTTC
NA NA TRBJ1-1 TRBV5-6 CASSLDGGGFTEAFF TGTGCCAGCAGCTTGGATGGGGGGGGTTTTACTGAAGCTTTCTTT
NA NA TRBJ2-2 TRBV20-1 CSVTGSGELFF TGCAGTGTAACGGGTTCCGGGGAGCTGTTTTTT
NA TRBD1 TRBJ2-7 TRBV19 CASSRDRTYEQYF TGTGCCAGTAGCCGGGACAGGACCTACGAGCAGTACTTC
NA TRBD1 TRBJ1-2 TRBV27 CASSFLRGLNGYTF TGTGCCAGCAGTTTCCTCAGGGGGCTGAATGGCTACACCTTC
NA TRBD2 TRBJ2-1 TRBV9 CASSPLSGVSSYNEQFF TGTGCCAGCAGCCCCCTTAGCGGGGTGAGCTCCTACAATGAGCAGTTCTTC
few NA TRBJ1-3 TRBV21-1 CASSKVGPARVSGNTIYF TGTGCCAGCAGCAAAGTGGGGCCGGCCAGGGTATCTGGAAACACCATATATTTT
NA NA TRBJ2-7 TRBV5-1 CASSFSVSTYEQYF TGCGCCAGCAGCTTTAGCGTGTCTACCTACGAGCAGTACTTC
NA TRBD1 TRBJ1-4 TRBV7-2 CASSLGGGEEKLFF TGTGCCAGCAGCTTAGGAGGGGGCGAGGAAAAACTGTTTTTT
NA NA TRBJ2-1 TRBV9 CASSVTDTYNEQFF TGTGCCAGCAGCGTGACCGACACGTACAATGAGCAGTTCTTC
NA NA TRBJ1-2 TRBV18 CASSRGDYGYTF TGTGCCAGCTCACGTGGAGACTATGGCTACACCTTC